Presented here are 9 T cell receptor beta chains from one specimen sequenced in a study of blood T cell repertoires in COVID-19. Profiled with immunoSEQ multiplex PCR; TCRdb holds only in-frame clones, not every one. The sample holds 250,000 to 300,000 clones, about 89% seen once. The sample was peripheral blood. These receptors all stem from a man aged 35 to 55 with acute or convalescent COVID-19.

Written as DNA, the CDR3 is TGTGCCAGCAGCTTGGGACAGCAGAACACCGGGGAGCTGTTTTTT. It codes for CASSLGQQNTGELFF. J is TRBJ2-2 and V is TRBV5-4, with a tentative D call TRBD1 (5 bases). V gave up 0 bases and J gave up 1 base, with 7 bases separating them. Germline V lookup: CDR1 SGHNT, CDR2 YYREEE (reference sequence). There are 15 residues in the CDR3.

The rearrangement links TRBV5-4 to TRBJ2-3; 9 bases align to TRBD1. The CDR3 runs 13 residues. Per the germline V gene, CDR1 is SGHNT and CDR2 is YYREEE (reference sequence). V lost 4 bases, J lost 6 bases, and 3 bases stayed unmatched. The chain's CDR3 is CASSRQGEDTQYF. The CDR3 coding sequence is TGTGCCAGCAGCCGACAGGGGGAGGATACGCAGTATTTT.

The chain joins TRBV10-3 to TRBJ1-2; TRBD1 matches 9 bases. Germline CDR1 and CDR2: ENHRY and SYGVKD. This CDR3 region has 15 residues. The junction had 7 bases not matched to a gene; V was cut back by 4 bases and J by 4 bases. CDR3 in amino acids: CAISARDRAIYGYTF. The DNA for the CDR3 is TGTGCCATCAGTGCGCGGGACAGGGCTATCTATGGCTACACCTTC.

This clone was found once. The gene calls are TRBV5-1 and TRBJ2-2, with a weak D call TRBD1 (7 bases). Germline V gene data show CDR1 as SGHRS and CDR2 as YFSETQ. The CDR3 length is 15 residues. The ends were cut back, 4 bases at V and 0 bases at J, with 10 bases in the middle. CDR3 nucleotide sequence: TGCGCCAGCAGCGGCGGGACAGCGAACACCGGGGAGCTGTTTTTT. This sequence encodes CASSGGTANTGELFF.

This chain connects TRBV19 to TRBJ1-6; TRBD1 agrees at 8 bases. Germline CDR1 LNHDA, CDR2 SQIVND (reference sequence). V lost 10 bases, J lost 0 bases, and 8 bases stayed unmatched. The CDR3 extends over 16 amino acids. The CDR3 protein is CATRRDRFSYNSPLHF. In DNA form, the CDR3 reads TGTGCCACCCGCCGGGACAGGTTCTCCTATAATTCACCCCTCCACTTT.

The rearrangement joins TRBV6-6 to TRBJ1-2; a possible D gene is TRBD1 (5 bases). The CDR3 is 16 amino acids. Looked up from germline, CDR1 is MNHNY and CDR2 is SVGAGI (reference sequence). The ends were cut back, 6 bases at V and 0 bases at J, with 17 bases in the middle. This CDR3 reads CASSRRDEGANYGYTF. The CDR3 nucleotides read TGTGCCAGCAGCAGGCGGGACGAGGGAGCTAACTATGGCTACACCTTC.

The gene calls are TRBV12-3 or TRBV12-4 and TRBJ2-7; weak D call: TRBD2 (5 bases). The CDR3 runs 13 residues. The germline V and J ends were trimmed by 8 bases and 2 bases, with 13 bases remaining between them. The CDR3 protein is CASGRTGTYEQYF. The DNA for the CDR3 is TGTGCCAGCGGAAGGACGGGAACCTACGAGCAGTACTTC.

The genes are TRBV5-4 and TRBJ1-1, with D possibly TRBD1 on 6 matching bases. Germline lookup yields CDR1 SGHNT and CDR2 YYREEE (reference sequence). V lost 4 bases and J 2 bases, leaving 15 bases between the germline ends. This CDR3 spans 15 amino acids. The CDR3 DNA reads as TGTGCCAGCAGCGATAAATCCAGGGGCAACACTGAAGCTTTCTTT. Translated, it gives CASSDKSRGNTEAFF.

This clone showed up just a few times. The DNA of the CDR3 is TGTGCCAGCAGTTTAATGCGCTTGGGGGGTATGGGTGAAGCTTTCTTT. Translated, it gives CASSLMRLGGMGEAFF. The chain joins TRBV27 to TRBJ1-1, with D perhaps TRBD1 (5 bases). V shed 2 bases and J shed 7 bases, with 20 bases lying between them. The CDR3 sequence is 16 residues long. Per the germline V gene, CDR1 is MNHEY and CDR2 is SMNVEV (reference sequence).